These 2 T cell receptor beta chains share one sample of origin, sequenced in a study of early T cells in non-severe SARS-CoV-2 infection. One entry per CDR3 protein, called by TCRdb with MiXCR from the 5' RACE reads. The table lists roughly 83,000 distinct CDR3 sequences, about 10% of them singletons. Sequencing was performed on whole blood, taken at baseline. The receptor source for this set is an adult who was a healthcare worker with PCR-confirmed SARS-CoV-2 infection or an uninfected control (not recorded which).

The rearrangement links TRBV28 to TRBJ1-1, with TRBD1 matching over 9 bases. Unmatched junction bases numbered 8, after V lost 2 bases and J lost 10 bases. Germline-derived CDR1 and CDR2 are MDHEN and SYDVKM. The CDR3 has 14 amino acids. CDR3 nucleotides: TGTGCCAGCAGTTTACTTGCTGACAGGGGGGTAGCTTTCTTT. This translates into CASSLLADRGVAFF.

This clonotype turned up a few times. The V and J genes are TRBV12-3 or TRBV12-4 and TRBJ2-2; D uncertain. The V and J ends lost 9 bases and 7 bases respectively, with 15 bases between them. The CDR3 is 13 residues long. The chain's CDR3 is CASTLQTGGELFF. In DNA form, the CDR3 reads TGTGCCAGTACCCTTCAGACTGGCGGGGAGCTGTTTTTT.